The 27 T cell receptor beta chains below come from one sample, sequenced in a study of somatic mutations in cytotoxic T cells in rheumatoid arthritis (dated by TCRdb to 2016 to 2017). The library was prepared using the immunoSEQ multiplex PCR assay. TCRdb provides this immuneACCESS table in a form limited to in-frame rearrangements. Some clones are lacking; in checked studies, under half of them reflect an unresolved V gene, and why the rest are absent is not known. The sample yields under 13,000 clones; 65% to 80% were counted once. The ten largest account for approximately 33% of the sample. The sequenced sample was CD8+ T cells sorted from blood. These receptors all stem from an adult with rheumatoid arthritis.

The chain is built from TRBV9 and TRBJ2-5; 7 bases are shared with TRBD2. The germline gives CDR1 SGDLS, CDR2 YYNGEE. The CDR3 length is 15 residues. Unmatched junction bases numbered 2, after V lost 0 bases and J lost 0 bases. CDR3 sequence: CASSVDGGYQETQYF. In DNA, the CDR3 is TGTGCCAGCAGCGTAGACGGGGGGTACCAAGAGACCCAGTACTTC.

This sequence joins TRBV4-2 and TRBJ1-1, with D possibly TRBD1 on 6 matching bases. CDR3 size: 14 residues. V was pared by 4 bases and J by 1 base, with 10 bases between. In germline, CDR1 is LGHNA, CDR2 YNFKEQ. The CDR3 DNA reads as TGTGCCAGCAGCCCCAGGACAGAGAACACTGAAGCTTTCTTT. It is translated as CASSPRTENTEAFF.

The chain has TRBV6-6 and TRBJ1-1, with a weak D call TRBD1 (6 bases). Trimming pared 8 bases from V and 6 bases from J, leaving 13 bases between. Germline lookup yields CDR1 MNHNY and CDR2 SVGAGI (reference sequence). CDR3 length: 12 amino acids. The CDR3 region has the DNA TGTGCCAGCTTGTCGGGGGCAGCTGAAGCTTTCTTT. This translates into CASLSGAAEAFF.

The V and J genes are TRBV5-4 and TRBJ2-1; 14 bases fit TRBD2. The CDR3 is made up of 15 amino acids. V gave up 5 bases and J gave up 3 bases; unmatched junction bases: 1. Germline V gives CDR1 SGHNT, CDR2 YYREEE (reference sequence). CDR3 protein: CASRTSGRDYNEQFF. CDR3 coding DNA: TGTGCCAGCAGGACTAGCGGGAGGGACTACAATGAGCAGTTCTTC.

The rearrangement uses TRBV7-6 and TRBJ2-7; TRBD2 matches at 8 bases. CDR3 length equals 16 residues. The V and J ends lost 1 base and 2 bases, in that order; junction bases with no gene match: 7. Germline CDR1 reads SGHVS; CDR2 reads FNYEAQ. The CDR3 reads CASSLEKTGGAYEQYF. The CDR3 region has the DNA TGTGCCAGCAGCTTAGAGAAGACGGGAGGGGCCTACGAGCAGTACTTC.

The chain is built from TRBV7-8 and TRBJ1-3; D is unresolved. Trimming cost V 5 bases and J 0 bases, with 11 bases left between them. Germline V gives CDR1 SGHVS, CDR2 FQNEAQ. The CDR3 loop spans 15 amino acids. The CDR3 here is CASSPLVSSGNTIYF. The CDR3 nucleotides are TGTGCCAGCAGCCCCCTGGTGTCCTCTGGAAACACCATATATTTT.

This clone was recorded only once. The chain joins TRBV13 to TRBJ2-1, with TRBD1 matching over 9 bases. Germline V CDR1 and CDR2: PRHDT, FYEKMQ (reference sequence). The CDR3 is 16 residues long. Losses at the gene ends were 1 base for V and 12 bases for J; bases not matched to a gene: 13. The CDR3 region has the DNA TGTGCCAGCAGCTTAGTCGGGACAGGGTCTTCCCGGGGGCAGTTCTTC. This sequence encodes CASSLVGTGSSRGQFF.

This clone was observed once. J is TRBJ2-1 and V is TRBV6-4, with 7 positions matching TRBD2. Germline assignment: CDR1 MRHNA and CDR2 SNTAGT. V lost 4 bases and J lost 4; bases outside the gene matches: 7. The CDR3 totals 15 residues. CDR3 in amino acids: CASSGSSGEYNEQFF. For the CDR3, the DNA is TGTGCCAGCAGTGGTTCTAGCGGAGAATACAATGAGCAGTTCTTC.

Details on this clone: Other DNA sequences in this sample translate to the same CDR3. The V and J genes are TRBV9 and TRBJ2-1; perhaps TRBD2 as D (6 bases). The V and J ends lost 2 bases and 1 base respectively, with 10 bases between them. Germline assignment: CDR1 SGDLS and CDR2 YYNGEE. The CDR3 runs 15 residues. CDR3 DNA: TGTGCCAGCAGCGTGGGGGGAGAGTCCTACAATGAGCAGTTCTTC. This sequence encodes CASSVGGESYNEQFF.

This clone was seen a few times. The rearrangement links TRBV12-5 to TRBJ1-6; D gene ambiguous. CDR1 is LGHNT and CDR2 is FRNRAP in the germline V gene. This CDR3 comprises 15 residues. V lost 0 bases, J lost 6 bases, and 9 bases lay in between. The CDR3 sequence is CASGLVDVSNSPLHF. The CDR3 region has the DNA TGTGCTAGTGGTTTGGTAGATGTTTCTAATTCACCCCTCCACTTT.

In the case of this clone: The CDR3 end shows no conserved phenylalanine or tryptophan, and so a read error is likely. The DNA is omitted, as the CDR3 cannot be located on it reliably, and the CDR3 follows TCRdb's listing. CDR3 protein: CASSALGHYPSA. The gene calls are TRBV6-1 and TRBJ1-1; the table's D call, TRBD1, has no DNA check behind it. Germline V gives CDR1 MNHNS, CDR2 SASEGT. The CDR3 is 12 residues long, counting both termini.

The V call is TRBV27, the J call TRBJ2-2; no reliable D call. Germline CDR1 and CDR2: MNHEY and SMNVEV (reference sequence). CDR3 length equals 14 residues. Trimming removed 5 bases at V and 2 bases at J, with 9 bases between. The CDR3 nucleotides are TGTGCCAGCAGTCCACGTCCCAACACCGGGGAGCTGTTTTTT. It encodes CASSPRPNTGELFF.

This clone was found a few times. The chain carries TRBV19 and TRBJ1-1; D not resolved. This CDR3 is built from 13 residues. Germline V CDR1 and CDR2: LNHDA, SQIVND (reference sequence). Trimming took 3 bases from V and 4 from J, leaving 9 bases between them. This chain's CDR3 is CASSIVAITEAFF. The CDR3, as DNA: TGTGCCAGTAGTATCGTTGCAATCACTGAAGCTTTCTTT.

Only one count was recorded for this clone. The V gene is TRBV19, the J gene TRBJ2-7; D call uncertain. The CDR3 runs 13 residues. Germline CDR1 is LNHDA and CDR2 is SQIVND (reference sequence). V gave up 5 bases and J gave up 3 bases, with 11 bases separating them. In DNA form, the CDR3 reads TGTGCCAGTAGTGCCGCTATGGTCTACGAGCAGTACTTC. It translates to CASSAAMVYEQYF.

The chain employs TRBV5-4 and TRBJ1-2; D is possibly TRBD1 (5 bases). The V gene lost 0 bases and the J gene lost 5 bases, with 17 bases spanning the gap. The CDR3 runs 16 residues. Germline V gene lookup returns CDR1 SGHNT and CDR2 YYREEE (reference sequence). Here the CDR3 reads CASSLGQGVSVYGYTF. CDR3 bases: TGTGCCAGCAGCTTGGGGCAGGGTGTATCTGTGTATGGCTACACCTTC.

This clone was found a few times. The V gene is TRBV28, the J gene TRBJ2-1; D remains ambiguous. Between the trimmed V and J ends, which lost 7 bases and 0 bases, there was a span of 10 bases. CDR1 is MDHEN and CDR2 is SYDVKM in the germline V gene. The CDR3 runs to 14 residues. DNA of the CDR3: TGTGCCAGCAACGGACCGAGCTCCTACAATGAGCAGTTCTTC. Encoded protein: CASNGPSSYNEQFF.

This clone was seen more than once but under ten times. CDR3 sequence reads: CASSPGGSGDTQYF. CDR3 nucleotide sequence: TGCGCCAGCAGCCCAGGGGGTAGTGGAGATACGCAGTATTTT. The V gene is TRBV4-3, the J gene TRBJ2-3; 7 bases map to TRBD1. The CDR3 contains 14 residues. Germline CDR1 and CDR2: LGHNA and YSLEER. V was clipped by 4 bases and J by 5 bases; unmatched bases: 6.

This clone was counted a few times. J is TRBJ1-2 and V is TRBV5-4; TRBD1 matches at 11 bases. The junction had 9 bases not matched to a gene; V was cut back by 4 bases and J by 4 bases. This CDR3 region has 16 residues. CDR1 and CDR2 from the germline V gene are SGHNT and YYREEE (reference sequence). CDR3 region: CASSLGQGVDLYGYTF. CDR3 nucleotides: TGTGCCAGCAGCCTGGGACAGGGGGTCGATCTCTATGGCTACACCTTC.

The chain employs TRBV7-6 and TRBJ2-1; D uncertain. Trimming removed 0 bases at V and 8 bases at J, with 8 bases between. CDR3 length equals 13 residues. Germline V CDR1 and CDR2: SGHVS, FNYEAQ. CDR3 sequence reads: CASSLALVDEQFF. CDR3 nucleotide sequence: TGTGCCAGCAGCTTAGCCCTAGTTGATGAGCAGTTCTTC.

This chain joins TRBV7-9 and TRBJ2-1; 12 nucleotides align to TRBD2. The junction had 7 bases not matched to a gene; V was cut back by 6 bases and J by 7 bases. The CDR3 is made up of 15 amino acids. CDR1 is SEHNR and CDR2 is FQNEAQ in the germline V gene (reference sequence). This CDR3 reads CASRLLAGGRNEQFF. The CDR3, as DNA: TGTGCCAGCAGACTTCTAGCGGGGGGGCGGAATGAGCAGTTCTTC.

This rearrangement joins TRBV4-3 to TRBJ1-1; D is undetermined. V was cut by 1 base and J by 0 bases, with 15 bases left in between. The CDR3 loop spans 17 amino acids. CDR1 and CDR2 (germline): LGHNA, YSLEER. CDR3 nucleotide sequence: TGCGCCAGCAGCCAAGCTTTCGGTCCGGGGATGAACACTGAAGCTTTCTTT. The encoded protein is CASSQAFGPGMNTEAFF.

The chain is built from TRBV11-3 and TRBJ1-2; D call uncertain. Germline assignment: CDR1 SGHNT and CDR2 YENEEA. Trimming left V 4 bases short and J 1 base short, with 22 bases between. CDR3 length equals 18 residues. The CDR3 coding sequence is TGTGCCAGCAGCTCCCACCGGGGTGAGGAAGGCATTAACTATGGCTACACCTTC. Protein: CASSSHRGEEGINYGYTF. Filled out from reference TRBV11-3 and TRBJ1-2, the complete variable domain reads EAGVVQSPRYKIIEKKQPVAFWCNPISGHNTLYWYLQNLGQGPELLIRYENEEAVDDSQLPKDRFSAERLKGVDSTLKIQPAELGDSAVYLCASSSHRGEEGINYGYTFGSGTRLTVV.

V and J are TRBV7-2 and TRBJ1-4; TRBD1 matches 7 bases. The CDR3 totals 14 residues. CDR1 and CDR2 (germline): SGHTA, FQGNSA. The J segment lost 5 bases and the V segment lost 5 bases, leaving 5 bases of the junction unmatched. CDR3 protein: CASSLTTGNEKLFF. The CDR3 coding sequence is TGTGCCAGCAGCCTAACGACAGGGAATGAAAAACTGTTTTTT. The variable domain in full, completed from reference TRBV7-2 and TRBJ1-4, reads GAGVSQSPSNKVTEKGKDVELRCDPISGHTALYWYRQSLGQGLEFLIYFQGNSAPDKSGLPSDRFSAERTGGSVSTLTIQRTQQEDSAVYLCASSLTTGNEKLFFGSGTQLSVL.

This sequence joins TRBV4-1 and TRBJ2-7, with D hard to call. Germline V gene data show CDR1 as MGHRA and CDR2 as YSYEKL. Trimming took off 4 bases at V and 2 bases at J, with 12 bases between the two ends. The CDR3 totals 14 residues. The CDR3 reads CASSPSGGTYEQYF. In DNA form, the CDR3 reads TGCGCCAGCAGCCCGAGTGGCGGAACCTACGAGCAGTACTTC.

This chain connects TRBV7-9 to TRBJ1-1, with D unclear. The CDR3 loop spans 15 amino acids. The V and J ends lost 5 bases and 1 base respectively, with 14 bases between them. Looked up from germline, CDR1 is SEHNR and CDR2 is FQNEAQ (reference sequence). The CDR3 DNA reads TGTGCCAGCAGCGCCATGGGAAGCGCGAACACTGAAGCTTTCTTT. It yields the protein CASSAMGSANTEAFF.

V gene TRBV4-2 combines with J gene TRBJ2-7; weak D call: TRBD1 (6 bases). Germline CDR1 is LGHNA and CDR2 is YNFKEQ. Trimming took off 1 base at V and 6 bases at J, with 16 bases between the two ends. The length of the CDR3 is 15 residues. The CDR3 DNA follows: TGTGCCAGCAGCCAAGCTCAATCAGTGGACAGCGAGCAGTACTTC. It codes for CASSQAQSVDSEQYF.

V gene TRBV7-9 combines with J gene TRBJ2-2; tentative D call: TRBD1 (6 bases). V was trimmed by 10 bases and J by 7 bases, leaving 13 bases between them. In germline, CDR1 is SEHNR, CDR2 FQNEAQ (reference sequence). This CDR3 spans 12 amino acids. The CDR3 coding sequence is TGTGCCAACCCAACAGGGATCGGGGAGCTGTTTTTT. This gives the protein CANPTGIGELFF. The full variable domain, its missing parts supplied by reference TRBV7-9 and TRBJ2-2, is DTGVSQNPRHKITKRGQNVTFRCDPISEHNRLYWYRQTLGQGPEFLTYFQNEAQLEKSRLLSDRFSAERPKGSFSTLEIQRTEQGDSAMYLCANPTGIGELFFGEGSRLTVL.